A single sample gave rise to the 16 T cell receptor beta chains below, sequenced in a study of vaccination and CD4 T cells after COVID-19. The antigens for these receptors are not known. The time point here: late sampling 161 to 241 days after vaccination in three convalescent patients. Treatment given: approximately 9-day PBMC culture with coronavirus spike peptide pools or control peptides (ViraFEST assay). Oncomine TCR Beta short-read sequencing was applied to DNA from cultured CD4+ T cells. TCRdb re-called the PCR reads through MiXCR, storing one row per CDR3 protein. The top ten clones hold roughly 4% of a sample with more than 20,000 distinct CDR3 sequences, about 42% of them seen once. The sample in question was CD4+ T cells from blood, cultured in vitro, obtained about 7 months after SARS-CoV-2 vaccination. These receptors came from a human donor who had recovered from COVID-19.

This clonotype has just a few counts. The rearrangement uses TRBV29-1 and TRBJ2-1; D gene uncertain. The V end was cut by 3 bases, the J end by 7 bases, with 10 bases between. Germline assignment: CDR1 SQVTM and CDR2 ANQGSEA. The CDR3 extends over 12 amino acids. The CDR3 coding sequence is TGCAGCGTTGAGTATCCGAGGAATGAGCAGTTCTTC. As protein: CSVEYPRNEQFF.

The chain couples TRBV6-1 to TRBJ2-7, with 10 bases aligning to TRBD2. Looked up from germline, CDR1 is MNHNS and CDR2 is SASEGT. CDR3 length: 15 residues. Losses at the gene ends were 6 bases for V and 2 bases for J; bases not matched to a gene: 7. CDR3 nucleotides: TGTGCCAGCAGCGATAGCGGGAGGCCACCCTACGAGCAGTACTTC. It specifies CASSDSGRPPYEQYF.

CDR3 protein: CASSLGAPSGRALNTQYF. For the CDR3, the DNA is TGTGCCAGCAGCTTAGGGGCCCCTAGCGGGAGAGCATTGAATACGCAGTATTTT. This chain links TRBV7-6 with TRBJ2-3; 10 bases agree with TRBD2. CDR3 length: 18 residues. V was clipped by 1 base and J by 7 bases; unmatched bases: 14. From germline, CDR1 is SGHVS and CDR2 FNYEAQ.

This clonotype was counted between two and nine times. V gene TRBV5-4 combines with J gene TRBJ2-7; 10 positions agree with TRBD1. The V gene end was trimmed by 4 bases and the J gene end by 3 bases; junction bases not matched to a gene: 7. Looked up from germline, CDR1 is SGHNT and CDR2 is YYREEE (reference sequence). The CDR3 runs 15 residues. The CDR3 sequence: CASSPDRGWVYEQYF. Written as DNA, the CDR3 is TGTGCCAGCAGCCCGGACAGGGGGTGGGTCTACGAGCAGTACTTC.

The chain has TRBV6-1 and TRBJ2-2, with D perhaps TRBD1 (5 bases). Germline loops: CDR1 MNHNS, CDR2 SASEGT. The CDR3 extends over 12 amino acids. The V end was cut by 5 bases, the J end by 7 bases, with 8 bases between. CDR3 DNA: TGTGCCAGCAGTAAGGGGATCGGGGAGCTGTTTTTT. Translated, it gives CASSKGIGELFF.

The chain carries TRBV10-3 and TRBJ2-5; D call uncertain. The CDR3 is made up of 13 amino acids. CDR1 is ENHRY, CDR2 SYGVKD, per germline. V dropped 3 bases and J dropped 5 bases, with 10 bases sitting between them. The CDR3 spells CAISDFADETQYF. As DNA, the CDR3 is TGTGCCATCAGTGACTTTGCAGATGAGACCCAGTACTTC.

This clonotype occurred a few times. The rearrangement links TRBV6-1 to TRBJ1-1, with 8 bases aligning to TRBD1. The germline V gene has CDR1 MNHNS and CDR2 SASEGT. CDR3 length: 14 residues. Germline trimming cut 7 bases from V and 5 bases from J; bases unmatched to any gene: 9. The CDR3 loop reads CASIGTGQQTEAFF. CDR3 sequence (DNA): TGTGCCAGCATCGGGACAGGTCAACAGACTGAAGCTTTCTTT.

The chain has TRBV7-8 and TRBJ1-5, with 8 bases identical to TRBD1. V lost 1 base, J lost 5 bases, and 4 bases stayed unmatched. Germline V gene data show CDR1 as SGHVS and CDR2 as FQNEAQ. This CDR3 has 15 residues. The CDR3: CASSLGDRQDQPQHF. CDR3 coding DNA: TGTGCCAGCAGCTTAGGGGACAGGCAGGATCAGCCCCAGCATTTT. Using reference TRBV7-8 and TRBJ1-5 for the parts outside the CDR3, the full variable domain is GAGVSQSPRYKVAKRGQDVALRCDPISGHVSLFWYQQALGQGPEFLTYFQNEAQLDKSGLPSDRFFAERPEGSVSTLKIQRTQQEDSAVYLCASSLGDRQDQPQHFGDGTRLSIL.

The chain carries TRBV24-1 and TRBJ2-1; 11 bases agree with TRBD2. CDR1 and CDR2 (germline): KGHDR, SFDVKD. The CDR3 covers 14 residues. Germline trimming cut 7 bases from V and 8 bases from J; bases unmatched to any gene: 6. The CDR3 DNA reads TGTGCCACCAGGGACGTAGCGGGAGGGGATGAGCAGTTCTTC. Translation: CATRDVAGGDEQFF.

The chain links TRBV7-8 to TRBJ1-1; the D gene is possibly TRBD1 (5 bases). CDR3 length equals 16 residues. CDR1 is SGHVS and CDR2 is FQNEAQ in the germline V gene. The V end was cut by 5 bases, the J end by 1 base, with 17 bases between. The CDR3 region is CASSPPLRAKNTEAFF. The CDR3 bases are TGTGCCAGCAGCCCGCCCCTCAGGGCGAAGAACACTGAAGCTTTCTTT.

The chain links TRBV20-1 to TRBJ2-7; D uncertain. The length of the CDR3 is 12 residues. Germline CDR1 and CDR2: DFQATT and SNEGSKA (reference sequence). Deletions cut 5 bases from V and 3 bases from J, with 11 bases between. CDR3 protein: CSARTVIYEQYF. The DNA of the CDR3 is TGCAGTGCTCGTACAGTTATCTACGAGCAGTACTTC.

This chain uses TRBV27 with TRBJ2-7; 10 positions match TRBD2. Trimming removed 8 bases from V and 7 bases from J; junction bases left unmatched: 23. The CDR3 loop spans 18 amino acids. CDR1 is MNHEY and CDR2 is SMNVEV in the germline V gene (reference sequence). The CDR3 sequence: CASSPRSGLAVSYNEQYF. CDR3 DNA: TGTGCCAGCTCCCCGCGCTCAGGACTAGCGGTCTCCTACAATGAGCAGTACTTC.

This clonotype appeared a few times. The chain combines TRBV6-4 with TRBJ1-5; 7 bases are shared with TRBD1. This CDR3 contains 20 residues. V lost 8 bases to trimming and J lost 5 bases; unmatched junction nucleotides: 27. Germline CDR1 is MRHNA and CDR2 is SNTAGT. In DNA, the CDR3 is TGTGCCAGCGCCCTATTCGCCCTTAGATCAACGACAGGGTTGGATCAGCCCCAGCATTTT. Its protein is CASALFALRSTTGLDQPQHF.

The gene calls are TRBV6-5 and TRBJ2-7; unclear D gene. From germline, CDR1 is MNHEY and CDR2 SVGAGI. The CDR3 runs 14 residues. V lost 0 bases, J lost 7 bases, and 13 bases lay in between. CDR3 in amino acids: CASSYSGNPREQYF. The CDR3 region has the DNA TGTGCCAGCAGTTACTCGGGCAATCCTCGGGAGCAGTACTTC.

The rearrangement uses TRBV4-2 and TRBJ2-7; 8 bases agree with TRBD2. Trimming removed 4 bases from V and 1 base from J; junction bases left unmatched: 12. Germline lookup yields CDR1 LGHNA and CDR2 YNFKEQ. The length of the CDR3 is 17 residues. The chain's CDR3 is CASSPQVGREASYEQYF. As DNA, the CDR3 is TGTGCCAGCAGCCCCCAAGTGGGGCGGGAGGCTTCCTACGAGCAGTACTTC.

This chain uses TRBV29-1 with TRBJ2-5, with D maybe TRBD2 (6 bases). The CDR3 has 12 amino acids. The V gene's germline CDR1 is SQVTM and CDR2 ANQGSEA. V was cut by 5 bases and J by 4 bases, with 11 bases left in between. The DNA of the CDR3 is TGCAGCGTTATACGGGGACTAGAGACCCAGTACTTC. Its protein product is CSVIRGLETQYF.